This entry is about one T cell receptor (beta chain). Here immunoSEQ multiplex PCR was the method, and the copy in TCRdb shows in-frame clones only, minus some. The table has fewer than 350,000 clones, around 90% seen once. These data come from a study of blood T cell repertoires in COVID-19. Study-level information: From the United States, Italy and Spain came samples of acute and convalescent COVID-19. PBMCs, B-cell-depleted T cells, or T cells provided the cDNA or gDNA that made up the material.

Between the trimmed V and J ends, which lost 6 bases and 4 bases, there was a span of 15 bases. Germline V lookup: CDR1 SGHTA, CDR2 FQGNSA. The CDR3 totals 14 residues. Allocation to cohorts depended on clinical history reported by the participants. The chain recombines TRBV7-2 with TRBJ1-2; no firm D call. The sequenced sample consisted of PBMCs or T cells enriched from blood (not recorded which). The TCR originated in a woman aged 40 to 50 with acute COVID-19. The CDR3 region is CASSKNPRFYGYTF. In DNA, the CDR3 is TGTGCCAGCAGTAAAAACCCCAGGTTCTATGGCTACACCTTC.